The present entry profiles one T cell receptor beta chain with its context. What it binds is unknown. Described time point: naive CD8 control sorted from an acute-time-point sample. People who inject drugs in the Montreal Hepatitis C Cohort were donors. Acute primary HCV meant a new positive RNA or antibody result following a negative test within 24 weeks. Surface staining used CD3, CD8 and CD45RO, with dead cells excluded. The entry originates in a study of CD8 T cells in acute hepatitis C reinfection. Study-wide results and caveats: TRBV04 and TRBV06 were preferentially used in all groups, not explained by naive pool overrepresentation.

The table came from immunoSEQ multiplex PCR; TCRdb's copy has only in-frame clones and leaves some out. The profile shows 30,000 to 45,000 clones, 70% to 90% of them singletons. The CDR3 totals 12 residues. V was shortened by 4 bases and J by 4 bases, with 8 bases between the two germline ends. Germline V CDR1 and CDR2: SGHNT, YYREEE (reference sequence). This sequence was found in a woman between 18 and 29 years old who spontaneously cleared hepatitis C infection. J is TRBJ1-1 and V is TRBV5-4, with D unclear. The sample consisted of naive CD8+ T cells from PBMCs. The CDR3 coding sequence is TGTGCCAGCAGCATCCACAGCACTGAAGCTTTCTTT. Translated: CASSIHSTEAFF.